This T cell receptor beta chain is from a study of blood T cell repertoires in COVID-19. The wider study: Italy, Spain and the United States were the sources of the convalescent and acute COVID-19 samples.

Authors' processing steps: Amplification with reference gene primers provided the estimates of nucleated cell counts. Sequencing was performed with immunoSEQ multiplex PCR; in TCRdb, only in-frame clones are kept and a portion is missing. V, J and clone size derive from that table, while D and trimming were established from the DNA sequence. The table shows roughly 150,000 clones, with 87% occurring only once. The CDR3 is 13 residues long. Germline values: CDR1 SGHNT, CDR2 YYREEE (reference sequence). Trimming left V 1 base short and J 3 bases short, with 8 bases between. This clone has only one observation.

This rearrangement joins TRBV5-4 to TRBJ2-7; the D gene is possibly TRBD1 (6 bases). The origin of this receptor is a human donor in a cohort sampled during active COVID-19. Sequencing was done on a sample of peripheral blood. The CDR3 region is CASSLWGLYEQYF. CDR3 DNA: TGTGCCAGCAGCTTGTGGGGGCTCTACGAGCAGTACTTC. Based on the CDR3 plus reference TRBV5-4 and TRBJ2-7, the full variable domain is ETGVTQSPTHLIKTRGQQVTLRCSSQSGHNTVSWYQQALGQGPQFIFQYYREEENGRGNFPPRFSGLQFPNYSSELNVNALELDDSALYLCASSLWGLYEQYFGPGTRLTVT.